Included here is one T cell receptor beta chain sequence, with context. Its target is not known. The data originate from a study of blood T cells in healthy people across ages. V was cut by 1 base and J by 2 bases, with 16 bases left in between. Germline V lookup: CDR1 SGHNT, CDR2 YENEEA. There are 17 residues in the CDR3. Regarding the study as a whole: While age rose, TCR beta diversity per million T cells dropped in a roughly linear way. Naive T cell percentage and TCR beta diversity correlated strongly.

A second about 6 to 12 cycle PCR used barcoded and J-beta primers. Each of the samples gave a minimum of 2.5 million paired-end reads that contained CDR3. From the 5' RACE reads, TCRdb called clonotypes with MiXCR, one entry per CDR3 protein. The table includes 1.5 million to 2 million distinct CDR3 sequences, 49% detected once. The genes are TRBV11-3 and TRBJ2-3; no firm D call. What was sequenced was blood. The origin of this receptor is a woman between 35 and 50 years old in good health. CDR3 sequence reads: CASSLGDPTSHTDTQYF. CDR3 coding DNA: TGTGCCAGCAGCTTAGGTGACCCTACAAGCCACACAGATACGCAGTATTTT.